This T cell receptor (beta chain) stems from a study of response to subunit inactivated influenza vaccine. This clonotype was counted at least ten times. The CDR3 length is 14 residues. Trimming left V 5 bases short and J 6 bases short, with 16 bases between. Each CDR3 protein is one row after TCRdb ran MiXCR on the RT-PCR reads. The sample shows approximately 530,000 distinct CDR3 sequences, more than 7% of them seen only once. The sample here was PBMCs from blood, taken less than 25 months after vaccination. The sequence derives from a man aged 50 to 69 who received an inactivated influenza vaccine. The chain has TRBV12-3 or TRBV12-4 and TRBJ1-2; a possible D gene is TRBD1 (6 bases). The CDR3 bases are TGTGCCAGCAGTCGCCGGGGGGGCGACCATGGCTACACCTTC. The encoded protein is CASSRRGGDHGYTF.